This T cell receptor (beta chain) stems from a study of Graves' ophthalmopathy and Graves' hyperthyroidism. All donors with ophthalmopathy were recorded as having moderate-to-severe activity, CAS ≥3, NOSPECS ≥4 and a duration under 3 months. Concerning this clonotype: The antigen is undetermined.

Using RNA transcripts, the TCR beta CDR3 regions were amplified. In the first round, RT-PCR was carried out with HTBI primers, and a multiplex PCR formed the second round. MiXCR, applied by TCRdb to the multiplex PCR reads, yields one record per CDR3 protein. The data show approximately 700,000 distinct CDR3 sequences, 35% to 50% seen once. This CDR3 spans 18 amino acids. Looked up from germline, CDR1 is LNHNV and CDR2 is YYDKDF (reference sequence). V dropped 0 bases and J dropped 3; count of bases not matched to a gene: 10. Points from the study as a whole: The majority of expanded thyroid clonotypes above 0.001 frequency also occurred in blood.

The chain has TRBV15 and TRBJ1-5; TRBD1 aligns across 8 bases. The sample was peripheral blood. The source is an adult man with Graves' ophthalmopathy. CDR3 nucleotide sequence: TGTGCCACCAGCAGAGATAAAGAGGCAGGGGGCTACAATCAGCCCCAGCATTTT. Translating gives CATSRDKEAGGYNQPQHF.